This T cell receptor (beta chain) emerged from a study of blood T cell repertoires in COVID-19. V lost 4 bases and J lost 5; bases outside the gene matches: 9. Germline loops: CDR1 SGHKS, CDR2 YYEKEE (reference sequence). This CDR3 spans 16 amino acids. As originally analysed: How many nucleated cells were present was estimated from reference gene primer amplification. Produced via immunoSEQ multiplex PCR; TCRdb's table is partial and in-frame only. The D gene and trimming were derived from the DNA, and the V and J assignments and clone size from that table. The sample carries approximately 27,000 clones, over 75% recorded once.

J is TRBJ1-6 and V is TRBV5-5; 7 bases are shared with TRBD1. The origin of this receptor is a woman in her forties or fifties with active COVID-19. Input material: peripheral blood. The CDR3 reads CASSPDRAQHNSPLHF. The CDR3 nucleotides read TGTGCCAGCAGCCCCGACAGGGCCCAACATAATTCACCCCTCCACTTT.